One T cell receptor (beta chain) is described in this entry. This entry is derived from a study of CD8+ T cells in alopecia areata. As to treatment: oral pan-JAK inhibitor, 5-10 mg twice daily. Obtained from alopecia areata patients were lesional scalp punch biopsies along with peripheral blood. In each case, RNA was isolated and then reverse transcribed into cDNA as the sequencing template. Using immunoSEQ multiplex PCR, the repertoire was profiled, and TCRdb retains in-frame clones only, with some absent. The table records over 150,000 clones, 50% to 65% of them present only once. Trimming shortened V by 5 bases and J by 0 bases, and 11 bases separated the two germline ends. In germline, CDR1 is GTSNPN, CDR2 SVGIG (reference sequence). The CDR3 extends over 14 amino acids.

The TCR was taken from a human donor with alopecia areata. V and J are TRBV30 and TRBJ1-3; possible D gene TRBD1, 5 bases. The material sequenced was CD4+ T cells sorted from blood, taken at week 24, from a patient treated with tofacitinib. CDR3 DNA: TGTGCCTGGTCGTACAGGATCTCTGGAAACACCATATATTTT. Its translation is CAWSYRISGNTIYF.